This T cell receptor beta chain derives from a study of cytomegalovirus exposure and HLA in healthy donors. The overall study: Both the roughly 120 validation repertoires and the 500 to 700 first-cohort repertoires used the same platform, as reported by a later analysis.

Sequencing was performed with immunoSEQ multiplex PCR; in TCRdb, only in-frame clones are kept and a portion is missing. This table holds fewer than 400,000 clones, roughly 85% found once. About this clone itself: Its cognate antigen is unknown.

Trimming took off 5 bases at V and 4 bases at J, with 23 bases between the two ends. This CDR3 spans 17 amino acids. Germline CDR1 reads SGHDT; CDR2 reads YYEEEE. Whole-study findings and limits: The study designated some 180 TCR beta chains cytomegalovirus-associated. According to a subsequent analysis, TCR clusters identified in the first cohort showed a tendency to co-occur across the approximately 110 validation repertoires. A few CMV-associated chains were confirmed in vitro to be specific for CMV antigens.

The sample consisted of PBMCs. The source of this sequence is a woman between 18 and 30 years old in good health and CMV-seronegative. The chain combines TRBV5-6 with TRBJ2-3; D perhaps matches TRBD1 (6 bases). CDR3 sequence (DNA): TGTGCCAGCAGTTACAGGGTCGGTCTGGGGACGGCAGATACGCAGTATTTT. Translation gives CASSYRVGLGTADTQYF. Filled out from reference TRBV5-6 and TRBJ2-3, the complete variable domain reads DAGVTQSPTHLIKTRGQQVTLRCSPKSGHDTVSWYQQALGQGPQFIFQYYEEEERQRGNFPDRFSGHQFPNYSSELNVNALLLGDSALYLCASSYRVGLGTADTQYFGPGTRLTVL.